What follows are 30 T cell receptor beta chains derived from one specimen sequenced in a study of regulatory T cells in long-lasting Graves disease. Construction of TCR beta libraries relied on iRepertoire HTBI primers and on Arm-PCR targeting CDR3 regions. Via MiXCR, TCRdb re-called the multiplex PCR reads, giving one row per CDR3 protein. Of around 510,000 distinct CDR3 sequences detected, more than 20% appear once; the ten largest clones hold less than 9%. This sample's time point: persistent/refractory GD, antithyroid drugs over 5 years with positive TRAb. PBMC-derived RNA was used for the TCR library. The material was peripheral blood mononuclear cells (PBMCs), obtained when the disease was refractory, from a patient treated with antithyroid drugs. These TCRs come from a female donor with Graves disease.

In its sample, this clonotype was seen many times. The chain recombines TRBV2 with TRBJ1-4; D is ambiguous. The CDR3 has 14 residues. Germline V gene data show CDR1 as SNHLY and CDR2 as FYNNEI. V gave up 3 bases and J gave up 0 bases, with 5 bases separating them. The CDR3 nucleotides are TGTGCCAGCAGTGACGGTGCAACTAATGAAAAACTGTTTTTT. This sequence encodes CASSDGATNEKLFF.

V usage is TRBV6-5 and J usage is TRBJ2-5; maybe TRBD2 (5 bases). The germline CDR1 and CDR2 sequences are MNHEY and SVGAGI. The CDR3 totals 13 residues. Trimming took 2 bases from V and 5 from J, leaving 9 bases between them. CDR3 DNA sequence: TGTGCCAGCAGTTACGATAGCGTGGAGACCCAGTACTTC. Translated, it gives CASSYDSVETQYF.

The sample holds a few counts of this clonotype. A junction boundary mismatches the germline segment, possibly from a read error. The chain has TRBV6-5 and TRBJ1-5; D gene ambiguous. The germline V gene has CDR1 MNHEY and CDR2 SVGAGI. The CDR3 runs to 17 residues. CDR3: CASNYSSGPPSNQPQHF. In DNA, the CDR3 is TGTGCCAGCAATTACTCGAGCGGCCCCCCTAGCAATCAGCCCCAGCATTTT.

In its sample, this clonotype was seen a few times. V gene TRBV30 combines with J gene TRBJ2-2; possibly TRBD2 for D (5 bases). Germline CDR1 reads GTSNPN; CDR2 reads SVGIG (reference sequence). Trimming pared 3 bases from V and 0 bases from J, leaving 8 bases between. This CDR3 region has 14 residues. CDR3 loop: CAWRGSPNTGELFF. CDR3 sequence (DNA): TGTGCCTGGAGGGGGAGTCCGAACACCGGGGAGCTGTTTTTT. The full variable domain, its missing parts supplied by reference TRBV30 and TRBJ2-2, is SQTIHQWPATLVQPVGSPLSLECTVEGTSNPNLYWYRQAAGRGLQLLFYSVGIGQISSEVPQNLSASRPQDRQFILSSKKLLLSDSGFYLCAWRGSPNTGELFFGEGSRLTVL.

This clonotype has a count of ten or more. The CDR3 reads CASIRDRAYEQYF. DNA for the CDR3: TGTGCCAGCATCCGGGACAGGGCCTACGAGCAGTACTTC. V gene TRBV2 combines with J gene TRBJ2-7; 9 bases are a match to TRBD1. Germline V gene data show CDR1 as SNHLY and CDR2 as FYNNEI. CDR3 length: 13 residues. V was clipped by 7 bases and J by 2 bases; unmatched bases: 3.

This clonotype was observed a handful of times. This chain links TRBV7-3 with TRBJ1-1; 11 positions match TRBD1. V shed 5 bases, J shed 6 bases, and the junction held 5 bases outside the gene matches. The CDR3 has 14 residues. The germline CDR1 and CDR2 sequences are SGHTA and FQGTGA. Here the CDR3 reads CASSLGQGVAEAFF. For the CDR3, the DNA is TGTGCCAGCAGCCTGGGACAGGGGGTGGCTGAAGCTTTCTTT.

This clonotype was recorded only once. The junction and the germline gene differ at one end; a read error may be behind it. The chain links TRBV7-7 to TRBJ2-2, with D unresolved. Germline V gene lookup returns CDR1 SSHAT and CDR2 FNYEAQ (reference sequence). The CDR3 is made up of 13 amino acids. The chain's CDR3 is CASSLKATGELFF. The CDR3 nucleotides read TGTGCTAGCAGCTTGAAGGCCACCGGGGAGCTGTTTTTT.

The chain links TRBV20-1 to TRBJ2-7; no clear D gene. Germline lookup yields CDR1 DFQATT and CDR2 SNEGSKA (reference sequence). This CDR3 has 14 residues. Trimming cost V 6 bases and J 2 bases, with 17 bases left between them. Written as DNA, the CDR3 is TGCAGTGCAGATAAACCAGGACCGGCCTACGAGCAGTACTTC. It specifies CSADKPGPAYEQYF.

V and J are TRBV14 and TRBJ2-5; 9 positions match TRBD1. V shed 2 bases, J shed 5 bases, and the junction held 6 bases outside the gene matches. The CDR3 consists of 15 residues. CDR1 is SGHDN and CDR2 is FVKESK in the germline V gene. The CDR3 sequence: CASSQTTGGMETQYF. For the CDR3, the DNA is TGTGCCAGCAGCCAAACGACAGGGGGGATGGAGACCCAGTACTTC.

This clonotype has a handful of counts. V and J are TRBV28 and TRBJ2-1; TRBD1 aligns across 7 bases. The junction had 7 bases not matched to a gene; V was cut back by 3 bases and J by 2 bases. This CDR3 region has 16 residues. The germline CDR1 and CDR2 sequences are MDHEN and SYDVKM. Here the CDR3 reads CASSFLGTATYNEQFF. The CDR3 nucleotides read TGTGCCAGCAGTTTCCTAGGGACAGCGACCTACAATGAGCAGTTCTTC.

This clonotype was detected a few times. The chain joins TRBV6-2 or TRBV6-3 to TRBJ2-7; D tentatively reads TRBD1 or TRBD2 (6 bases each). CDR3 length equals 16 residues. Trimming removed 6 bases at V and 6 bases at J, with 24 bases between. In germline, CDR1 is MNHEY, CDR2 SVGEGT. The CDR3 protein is CASSQPRGGPSTEQYF. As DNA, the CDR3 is TGTGCCAGCAGCCAACCACGAGGGGGGCCATCCACCGAGCAGTACTTC.

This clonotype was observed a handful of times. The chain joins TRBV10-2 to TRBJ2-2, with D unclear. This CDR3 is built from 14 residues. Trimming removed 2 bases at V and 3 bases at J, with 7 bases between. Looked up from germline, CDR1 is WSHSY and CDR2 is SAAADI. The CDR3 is CASSEGLYTGELFF. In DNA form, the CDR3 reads TGCGCCAGCAGTGAGGGTCTTTACACCGGGGAGCTGTTTTTT.

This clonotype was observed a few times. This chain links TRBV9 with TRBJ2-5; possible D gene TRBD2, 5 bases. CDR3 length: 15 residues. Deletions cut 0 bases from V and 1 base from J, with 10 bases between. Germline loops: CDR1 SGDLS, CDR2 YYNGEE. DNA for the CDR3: TGTGCCAGCAGCGTAGTTAGCGACCCCCAAGAGACCCAGTACTTC. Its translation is CASSVVSDPQETQYF. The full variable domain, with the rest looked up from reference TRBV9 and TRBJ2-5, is DSGVTQTPKHLITATGQRVTLRCSPRSGDLSVYWYQQSLDQGLQFLIQYYNGEERAKGNILERFSAQQFPDLHSELNLSSLELGDSALYFCASSVVSDPQETQYFGPGTRLLVL.

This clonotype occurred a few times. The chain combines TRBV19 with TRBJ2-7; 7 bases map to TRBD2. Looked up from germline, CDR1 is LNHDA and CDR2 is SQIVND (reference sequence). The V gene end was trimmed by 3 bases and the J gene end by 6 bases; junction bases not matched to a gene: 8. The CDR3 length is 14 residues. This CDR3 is CASSMTSLTVEQYF. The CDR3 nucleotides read TGTGCCAGTAGTATGACTAGCCTTACGGTCGAGCAGTACTTC.

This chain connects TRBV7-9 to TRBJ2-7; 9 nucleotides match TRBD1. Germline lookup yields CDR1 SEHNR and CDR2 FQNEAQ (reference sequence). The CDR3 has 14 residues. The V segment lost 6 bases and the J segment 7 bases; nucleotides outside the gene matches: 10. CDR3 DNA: TGTGCCAGCAGACGGGACAGGGTGATAGAAGAGCAGTACTTC. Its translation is CASRRDRVIEEQYF.

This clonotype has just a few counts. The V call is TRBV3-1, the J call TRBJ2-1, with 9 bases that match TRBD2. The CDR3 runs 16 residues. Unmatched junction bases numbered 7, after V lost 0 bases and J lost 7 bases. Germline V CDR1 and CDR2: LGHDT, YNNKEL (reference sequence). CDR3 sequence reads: CASSQEGLAGWNEQFF. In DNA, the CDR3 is TGTGCCAGCAGCCAAGAAGGGCTAGCGGGATGGAATGAGCAGTTCTTC.

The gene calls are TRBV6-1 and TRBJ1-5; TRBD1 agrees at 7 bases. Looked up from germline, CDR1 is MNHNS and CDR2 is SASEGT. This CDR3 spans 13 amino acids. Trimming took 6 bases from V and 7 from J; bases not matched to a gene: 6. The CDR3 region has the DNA TGTGCCAGCAGGACAGGGTCGGGGCAGCCCCAGCATTTT. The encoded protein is CASRTGSGQPQHF.

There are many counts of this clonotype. CDR3 in amino acids: CASTGRAIQETQYF. CDR3 sequence (DNA): TGTGCCAGCACAGGGAGAGCTATCCAAGAGACCCAGTACTTC. This rearrangement joins TRBV2 to TRBJ2-5, with D perhaps matching TRBD1 or TRBD2 (5 bases each). V was trimmed by 7 bases and J by 1 base, leaving 13 bases between them. The CDR3 runs 14 residues. CDR1 and CDR2 from the germline V gene are SNHLY and FYNNEI. Combining the CDR3 with reference TRBV2 and TRBJ2-5 gives the whole variable domain EPEVTQTPSHQVTQMGQEVILRCVPISNHLYFYWYRQILGQKVEFLVSFYNNEISEKSEIFDDQFSVERPDGSNFTLKIRSTKLEDSAMYFCASTGRAIQETQYFGPGTRLLVL.

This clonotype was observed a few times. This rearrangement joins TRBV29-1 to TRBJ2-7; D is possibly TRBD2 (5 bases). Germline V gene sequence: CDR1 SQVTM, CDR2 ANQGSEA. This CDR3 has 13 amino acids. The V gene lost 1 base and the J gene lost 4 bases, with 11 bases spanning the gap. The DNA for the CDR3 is TGCAGCGTTGAAGCGGAGAGGGAATACGAGCAGTACTTC. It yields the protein CSVEAEREYEQYF.

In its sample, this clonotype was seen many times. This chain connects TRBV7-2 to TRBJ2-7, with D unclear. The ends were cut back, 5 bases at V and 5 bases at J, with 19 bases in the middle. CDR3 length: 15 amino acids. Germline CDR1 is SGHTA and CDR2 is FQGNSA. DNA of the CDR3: TGTGCCAGCAGCCCCAGTCTGGGGAATCCCCACGAGCAGTACTTC. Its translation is CASSPSLGNPHEQYF. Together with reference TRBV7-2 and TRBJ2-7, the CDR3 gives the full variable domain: GAGVSQSPSNKVTEKGKDVELRCDPISGHTALYWYRQSLGQGLEFLIYFQGNSAPDKSGLPSDRFSAERTGGSVSTLTIQRTQQEDSAVYLCASSPSLGNPHEQYFGPGTRLTVT.

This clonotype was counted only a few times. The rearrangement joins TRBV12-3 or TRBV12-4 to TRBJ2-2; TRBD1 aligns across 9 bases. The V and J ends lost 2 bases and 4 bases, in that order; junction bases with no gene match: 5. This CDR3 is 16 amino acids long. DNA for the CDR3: TGTGCCAGCAGTTTACATGGGACAGGGTCCACCGGGGAGCTGTTTTTT. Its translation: CASSLHGTGSTGELFF.

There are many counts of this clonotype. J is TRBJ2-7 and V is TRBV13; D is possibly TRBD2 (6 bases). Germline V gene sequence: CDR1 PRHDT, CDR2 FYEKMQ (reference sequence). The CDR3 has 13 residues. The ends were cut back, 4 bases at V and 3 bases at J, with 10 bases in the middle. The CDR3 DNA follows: TGTGCCAGCAGCTGGGGACTCAACTACGAGCAGTACTTC. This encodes CASSWGLNYEQYF.

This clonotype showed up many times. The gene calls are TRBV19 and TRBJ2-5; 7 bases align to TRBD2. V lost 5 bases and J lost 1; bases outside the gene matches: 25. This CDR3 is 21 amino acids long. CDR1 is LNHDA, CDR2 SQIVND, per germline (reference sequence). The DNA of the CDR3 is TGTGCCAGTAGTTCCGTATATTGGGTGGCGGGGGTTGAACTCAGCCAAGAGACCCAGTACTTC. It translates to CASSSVYWVAGVELSQETQYF.

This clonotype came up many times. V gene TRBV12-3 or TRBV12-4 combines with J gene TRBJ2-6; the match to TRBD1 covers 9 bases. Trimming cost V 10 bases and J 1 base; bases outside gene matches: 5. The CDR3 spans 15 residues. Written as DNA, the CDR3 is TGTGCCACCCGGACAGGGGTTTCTGGGGCCAACGTCCTGACTTTC. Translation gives CATRTGVSGANVLTF.

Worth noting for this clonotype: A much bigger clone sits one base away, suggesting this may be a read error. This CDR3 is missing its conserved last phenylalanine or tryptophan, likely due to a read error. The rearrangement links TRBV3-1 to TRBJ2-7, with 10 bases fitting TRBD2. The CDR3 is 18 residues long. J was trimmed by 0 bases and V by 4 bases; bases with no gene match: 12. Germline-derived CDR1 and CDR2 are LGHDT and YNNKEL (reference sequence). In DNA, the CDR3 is TGTGCCAGCAGCCGCGACCTAATAGCGGGAGGCCTCTCCTACGAGCAGTACCTC. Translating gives CASSRDLIAGGLSYEQYL.

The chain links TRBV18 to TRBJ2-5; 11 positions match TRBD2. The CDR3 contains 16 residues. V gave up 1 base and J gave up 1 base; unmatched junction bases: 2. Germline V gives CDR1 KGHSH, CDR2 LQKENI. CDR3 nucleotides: TGTGCCAGCTCACCACTAGCGGGAGGGCCCCAAGAGACCCAGTACTTC. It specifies CASSPLAGGPQETQYF.

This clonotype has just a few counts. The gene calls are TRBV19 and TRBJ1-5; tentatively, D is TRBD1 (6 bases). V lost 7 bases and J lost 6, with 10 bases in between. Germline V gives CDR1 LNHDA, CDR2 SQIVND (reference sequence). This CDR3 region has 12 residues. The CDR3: CASNTGSQPQHF. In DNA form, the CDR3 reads TGTGCCAGTAATACAGGGAGTCAGCCCCAGCATTTT.

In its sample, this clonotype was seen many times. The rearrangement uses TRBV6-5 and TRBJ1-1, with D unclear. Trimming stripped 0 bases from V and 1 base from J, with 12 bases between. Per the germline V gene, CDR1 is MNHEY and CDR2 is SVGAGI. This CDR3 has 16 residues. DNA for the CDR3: TGTGCCAGCAGTTACTCGAGTTTTGGTCGGAACACTGAAGCTTTCTTT. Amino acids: CASSYSSFGRNTEAFF.

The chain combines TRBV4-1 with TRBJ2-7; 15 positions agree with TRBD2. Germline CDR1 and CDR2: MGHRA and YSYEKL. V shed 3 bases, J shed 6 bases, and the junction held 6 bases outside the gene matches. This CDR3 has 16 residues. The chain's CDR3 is CASSQRTSGRAGEQYF. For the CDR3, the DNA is TGCGCCAGCAGCCAGCGGACTAGCGGGAGGGCAGGCGAGCAGTACTTC.

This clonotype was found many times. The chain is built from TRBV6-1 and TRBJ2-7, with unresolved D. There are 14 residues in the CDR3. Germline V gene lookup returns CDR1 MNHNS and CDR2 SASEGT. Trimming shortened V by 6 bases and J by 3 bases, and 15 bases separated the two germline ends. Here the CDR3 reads CASRPLSSGYEQYF. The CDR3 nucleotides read TGTGCCAGCAGGCCACTATCGTCGGGCTACGAGCAGTACTTC.